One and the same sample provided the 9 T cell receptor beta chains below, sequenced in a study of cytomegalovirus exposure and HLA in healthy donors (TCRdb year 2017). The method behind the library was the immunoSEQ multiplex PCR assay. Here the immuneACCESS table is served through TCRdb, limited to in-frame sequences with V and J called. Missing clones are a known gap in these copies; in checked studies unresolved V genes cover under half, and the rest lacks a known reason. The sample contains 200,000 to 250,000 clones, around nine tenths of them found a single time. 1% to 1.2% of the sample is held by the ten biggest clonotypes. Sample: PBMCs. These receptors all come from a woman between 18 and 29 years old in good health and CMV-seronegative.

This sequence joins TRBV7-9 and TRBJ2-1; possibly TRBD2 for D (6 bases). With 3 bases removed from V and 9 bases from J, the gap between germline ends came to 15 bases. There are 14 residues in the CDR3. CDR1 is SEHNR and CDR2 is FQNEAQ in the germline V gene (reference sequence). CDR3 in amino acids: CASSLTAGLREQFF. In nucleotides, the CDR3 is TGTGCCAGCAGCTTGACCGCGGGGCTTCGTGAGCAGTTCTTC.

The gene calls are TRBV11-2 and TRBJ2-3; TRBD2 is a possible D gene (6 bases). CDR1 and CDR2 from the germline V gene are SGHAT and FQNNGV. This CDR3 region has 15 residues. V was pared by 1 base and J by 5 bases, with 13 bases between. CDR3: CASSLVPGSGDTQYF. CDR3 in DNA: TGTGCCAGCAGCTTAGTGCCCGGGAGTGGAGATACGCAGTATTTT.

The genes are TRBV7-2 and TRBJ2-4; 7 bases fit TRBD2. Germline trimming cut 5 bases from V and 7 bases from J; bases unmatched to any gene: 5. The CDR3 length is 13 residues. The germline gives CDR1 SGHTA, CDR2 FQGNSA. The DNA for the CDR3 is TGTGCCAGCAGCACGGGTAGCGGGAACATTCAGTACTTC. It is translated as CASSTGSGNIQYF.

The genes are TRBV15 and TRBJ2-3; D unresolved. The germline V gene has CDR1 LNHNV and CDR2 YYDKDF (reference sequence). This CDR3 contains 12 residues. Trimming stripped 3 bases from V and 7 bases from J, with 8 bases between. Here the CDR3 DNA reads TGTGCCACCAGCAGGGCACCCAATACGCAGTATTTT. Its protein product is CATSRAPNTQYF.

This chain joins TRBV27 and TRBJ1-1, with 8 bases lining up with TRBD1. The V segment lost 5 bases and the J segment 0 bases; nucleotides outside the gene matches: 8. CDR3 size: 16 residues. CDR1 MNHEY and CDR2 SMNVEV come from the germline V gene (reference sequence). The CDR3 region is CASSQTGTGMNTEAFF. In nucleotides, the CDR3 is TGTGCCAGCAGTCAGACCGGGACAGGCATGAACACTGAAGCTTTCTTT.

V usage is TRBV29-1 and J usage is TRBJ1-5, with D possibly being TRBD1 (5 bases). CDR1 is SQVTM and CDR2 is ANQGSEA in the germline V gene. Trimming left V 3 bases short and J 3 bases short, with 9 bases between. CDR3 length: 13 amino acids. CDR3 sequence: CSVEEGPNQPQHF. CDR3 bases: TGCAGCGTTGAGGAGGGGCCCAATCAGCCCCAGCATTTT.

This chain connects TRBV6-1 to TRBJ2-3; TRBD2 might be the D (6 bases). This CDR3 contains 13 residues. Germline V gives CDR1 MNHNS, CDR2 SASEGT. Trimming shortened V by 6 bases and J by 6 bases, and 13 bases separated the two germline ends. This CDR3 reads CASREGGTDTQYF. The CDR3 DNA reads TGTGCCAGCAGGGAGGGTGGGACGGATACGCAGTATTTT.

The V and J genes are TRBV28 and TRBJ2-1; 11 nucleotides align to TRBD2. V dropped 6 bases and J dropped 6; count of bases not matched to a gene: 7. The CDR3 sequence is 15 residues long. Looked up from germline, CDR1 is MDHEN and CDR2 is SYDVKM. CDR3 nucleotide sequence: TGTGCCAGCAGCTCACTAGCGGGAGTTTTCAATGAGCAGTTCTTC. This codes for CASSSLAGVFNEQFF.

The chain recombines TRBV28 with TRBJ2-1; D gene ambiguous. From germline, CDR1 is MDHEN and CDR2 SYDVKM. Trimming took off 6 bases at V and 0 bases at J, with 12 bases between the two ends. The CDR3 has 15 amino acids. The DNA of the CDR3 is TGTGCCAGCAGCCCGCGGCCCAGCTCCTACAATGAGCAGTTCTTC. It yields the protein CASSPRPSSYNEQFF.